The present T cell receptor beta chain was sequenced within a study of long-term antiretroviral therapy in people with HIV. The overall study: Samples collected earliest predate the 2015 immediate-ART recommendation by about a decade.

The germline V gene encodes CDR1 SGHNT and CDR2 YYREEE (reference sequence). This CDR3 is built from 14 residues. V was cut by 0 bases and J by 5 bases, with 11 bases left in between. Points from the study as a whole: The ART regimens used between the mid-2000s and the late 2010s may be less effective than current ones.

In the case of this clone: Antigen specificity is unknown.

Version v3.0 of the immunoSEQ assay ran at survey level. The protocol was immunoSEQ multiplex PCR, while the TCRdb copy is restricted to in-frame clones and leaves out a portion. The sample contains around 16,000 clones, 78% of which appear only once. Sequences were derived from unsorted PBMCs, sampled about 3.2 years after starting antiretroviral therapy. The chain joins TRBV5-4 to TRBJ1-1; no reliable D call. The receptor was derived from a woman between 40 and 55 years old with HIV. CDR3 protein: CASSLAPSNTEAFF. In DNA form, the CDR3 reads TGTGCCAGCAGCTTGGCCCCGAGCAATACTGAAGCTTTCTTT.